The TCR beta chain described here comes from a study of breast tumors, draining lymph nodes, adjacent tissues. This clonotype came up many times. Trimming took 0 bases from V and 4 from J, leaving 4 bases between them. There are 14 residues in the CDR3. CDR1 is MGHRA, CDR2 YSYEKL, per germline. TCRdb ran MiXCR on the multiplex PCR reads and lists one entry per CDR3 protein. The sample consists of tens of thousands of distinct CDR3 sequences, 35% to 45% of them appearing once. Material for sequencing was breast tumor tissue. V gene TRBV4-1 combines with J gene TRBJ2-6; D gene ambiguous. The origin of this receptor is a female donor with breast cancer. Some clones in this sample may be carry-over from other donors' samples. The CDR3 here is CASSQEGGANVLTF. In nucleotides, the CDR3 is TGCGCCAGCAGCCAAGAGGGGGGGGCCAACGTCCTGACTTTC.